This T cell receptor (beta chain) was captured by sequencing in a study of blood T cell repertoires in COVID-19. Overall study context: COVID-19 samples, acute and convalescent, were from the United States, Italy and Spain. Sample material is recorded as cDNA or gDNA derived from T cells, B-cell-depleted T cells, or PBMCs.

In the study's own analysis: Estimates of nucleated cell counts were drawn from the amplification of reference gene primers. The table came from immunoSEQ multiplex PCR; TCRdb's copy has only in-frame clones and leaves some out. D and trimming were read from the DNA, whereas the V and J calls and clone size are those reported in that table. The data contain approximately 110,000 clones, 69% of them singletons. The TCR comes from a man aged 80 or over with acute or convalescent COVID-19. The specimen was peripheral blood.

DNA for the CDR3: TGTGCCAGCAGCTTAGAAAGGCTAGCGGGAGCGGATACGCAGTATTTT. Encoded protein: CASSLERLAGADTQYF. This chain connects TRBV11-2 to TRBJ2-3, with TRBD2 matching over 10 bases. The J segment lost 6 bases and the V segment lost 0 bases, leaving 6 bases of the junction unmatched. This CDR3 is built from 16 residues. Germline CDR1 reads SGHAT; CDR2 reads FQNNGV.